This is a list of T cell receptor beta chains from one sample in a study of blood T cell repertoires in COVID-19. Clones were read by immunoSEQ multiplex PCR, and TCRdb kept only the in-frame ones, dropping some. The profile shows tens of thousands of clones, 88% of them singletons. Sequencing used peripheral blood. The receptors derive from a human donor in a cohort sampled during active COVID-19. CDR3s include the opening cysteine and the closing phenylalanine or tryptophan. The order of the fields is clone size, V gene, J gene, D gene, CDR3 DNA, CDR3 protein. D genes are given only for firm matches. Only some rows state a clone size, as once, few, many or a class for expanded clones.

NA	TRBV29-1	TRBJ2-1	TRBD2	TGCAGCGTTGCCCTAGCGGGAGGGAAGCAGTTCTTC	CSVALAGGKQFF
NA	TRBV2	TRBJ2-7	TRBD1	TGTGCCAGCAGTGGTAACAGGGGGCTGGGTGAGCAGTACTTC	CASSGNRGLGEQYF
NA	TRBV11-1	TRBJ2-5	NA	TGTGCCAGCAGCTTCCACAGCCAAGAGACCCAGTACTTC	CASSFHSQETQYF
NA	TRBV11-2	TRBJ1-2	TRBD1	TGTGCCAGCAGCCACGGACAGGTAGCTAGTGGCTACACCTTC	CASSHGQVASGYTF
NA	TRBV18	TRBJ2-7	TRBD1	TGTGCCAGCTCACCCTCCGGACAGGGGAAAGGCTACGAGCAGTACTTC	CASSPSGQGKGYEQYF
few	TRBV5-1	TRBJ2-7	TRBD2	TGCGCCAGCAGCGCGGGGACTAGCGTTAGGGACGAGCAGTACTTC	CASSAGTSVRDEQYF
NA	TRBV19	TRBJ2-1	NA	TGTGCCAGTAGTAAGGGCCGGGAGCCGCTACCTTTTAATGAGCAGTTCTTC	CASSKGREPLPFNEQFF
NA	TRBV11-2	TRBJ2-5	TRBD1	TGTGCCAGCAGCTACGGGACAGTGTCCCAAGAGACCCAGTACTTC	CASSYGTVSQETQYF
NA	TRBV9	TRBJ2-1	NA	TGTGCCAGCAGCGTAGCAGGGGCCGGGATTAGTAATGAGCAGTTCTTC	CASSVAGAGISNEQFF
few	TRBV7-2	TRBJ2-7	NA	TGTGCCAGCAGCTTATTCAGGGGCCACGAGCAGTACTTC	CASSLFRGHEQYF
NA	TRBV11-2	TRBJ1-1	TRBD1	TGTGCCAGCACCGGGACAGGGTGGTCTGAAGCTTTCTTT	CASTGTGWSEAFF
NA	TRBV7-9	TRBJ2-5	TRBD1	TGTGCCAGCAGCTTTTCCGGGACAGGGGTTGGAGAGACCCAGTACTTC	CASSFSGTGVGETQYF
NA	TRBV2	TRBJ2-5	TRBD2	TGTGCCAGCAGGGTCACTAGCGGGGGGGGTCTCCAGACCCAGTACTTC	CASRVTSGGGLQTQYF
NA	TRBV7-2	TRBJ1-3	TRBD1	TGTGCCAGCAGCCCACCGAACGGACAGGGCCGTCTGATGACCATATATTTT	CASSPPNGQGRLMTIYF
NA	TRBV2	TRBJ1-2	NA	TGTGCCAGCAGCTCCGAGCGGGCCCCTGGCTATGGCTACACCTTC	CASSSERAPGYGYTF
NA	TRBV4-1	TRBJ2-2	NA	TGCGCCAGCAGCCAAGTTAGTTCGGGAGTGATCACCGGGGAGCTGTTTTTT	CASSQVSSGVITGELFF
NA	TRBV5-1	TRBJ2-7	TRBD2	TGCGCCAGCAGCTTGGGGGGACTAGCAACCGGCCCCTCCTACGAGCAGTACTTC	CASSLGGLATGPSYEQYF
NA	TRBV7-3	TRBJ1-1	NA	TGTGCCAGCAGCTTACAAACAGGGACTGAAGCTTTCTTT	CASSLQTGTEAFF
NA	TRBV10-3	TRBJ1-1	NA	TGTGCCATCAGGAAGGGGTACAACACTGAAGCTTTCTTT	CAIRKGYNTEAFF
NA	TRBV4-1	TRBJ2-5	TRBD2	TGCGCCAGCAGCCCCTCTAGCGGGGGGGCCCTAGAGACCCAGTACTTC	CASSPSSGGALETQYF
NA	TRBV11-2	TRBJ2-1	TRBD1	TGTGCCAGCAGCCGTCGGGACAGGGGGTCATATGAGCAGTTCTTC	CASSRRDRGSYEQFF
few	TRBV4-1	TRBJ1-4	NA	TGCGCCAGCAGCCAAAACCGGGGAGAAAAACTGTTTTTT	CASSQNRGEKLFF
NA	TRBV5-1	TRBJ2-7	NA	TGCGCCAGCCGCCCGACAATGACAGATTCCTACGAGCAGTACTTC	CASRPTMTDSYEQYF
NA	TRBV5-8	TRBJ2-1	TRBD2	TGTGCCAGCAGCATAGGGACTAGCGGGATCTACAATGAGCAGTTCTTC	CASSIGTSGIYNEQFF
NA	TRBV6-1	TRBJ2-1	NA	TGTGCCAGCAGTGAAGTTGGTAGCTACAATGAGCAGTTCTTC	CASSEVGSYNEQFF
NA	TRBV18	TRBJ2-1	NA	TGTGCCAGCTCTACCAGTCAGGGCTACAATGAGCAGTTCTTC	CASSTSQGYNEQFF
NA	TRBV7-9	TRBJ1-2	NA	TGTGCCAGCAGCTTAGATCAGGGGAGTTATGGCTACACCTTC	CASSLDQGSYGYTF
NA	TRBV5-4	TRBJ2-5	TRBD2	TGTGCCAGCAGCTTGGCCAGATTGGCTAGCGGGAAGGAGACCCAGTACTTC	CASSLARLASGKETQYF
NA	TRBV7-9	TRBJ1-3	TRBD1	TGTGCCAGCAGCTTCCAGGGGGCGAATGGAAACACCATATATTTT	CASSFQGANGNTIYF
few	TRBV19	TRBJ1-2	NA	TGTGCCAGTAGTATATCCTTCATAGTCGGCTATGGCTACACCTTC	CASSISFIVGYGYTF
NA	TRBV7-2	TRBJ2-2	NA	TGTGCCAGCAGCTTAGGTGGCAGAAGGGGCGGGGAGCTGTTTTTT	CASSLGGRRGGELFF
NA	TRBV11-2	TRBJ2-3	TRBD2	TGTGCCAGCAGCTTATCTCCTAGCGGGAGTGCTAATACGCAGTATTTT	CASSLSPSGSANTQYF
NA	TRBV7-9	TRBJ2-2	TRBD1	TGTGCCAGCAGCTCTCCCGACAGGGCGAACACCGGGGAGCTGTTTTTT	CASSSPDRANTGELFF
NA	TRBV10-2	TRBJ1-5	NA	TGCGCCAGCAGTGAGGCACAGCTGAATAGCAATCAGCCCCAGCATTTT	CASSEAQLNSNQPQHF
few	TRBV7-8	TRBJ2-7	TRBD2	TGTGCCAGCAGCTTAGGTCTAGCGGGGGGGGAGCAGTACTTC	CASSLGLAGGEQYF
few	TRBV28	TRBJ2-3	TRBD2	TGTGCCAGCACAGCGGGAGATGGGACAGATACGCAGTATTTT	CASTAGDGTDTQYF
NA	TRBV27	TRBJ1-4	NA	TGTGCCAGCAGTTTCTCGCCTTCGAGCGAAAAACTGTTTTTT	CASSFSPSSEKLFF
NA	TRBV19	TRBJ2-7	NA	TGTGCCAGTAGTATACCAGCGAGTCCCCCCTACGAGCAGTACTTC	CASSIPASPPYEQYF
NA	TRBV28	TRBJ1-6	TRBD1	TGTGCCAGCAGTTTCGGCAGGGGGCTTTCACCCCTCCACTTT	CASSFGRGLSPLHF
few	TRBV5-5	TRBJ1-6	NA	TGTGCCAGCAGCAGGGGCCTCATTGGCTATAATTCACCCCTCCACTTT	CASSRGLIGYNSPLHF
NA	TRBV11-2	TRBJ2-2	TRBD2	TGTGCCAGCAGCCGAAGACTAGCGGCGAACACCGGGGAGCTGTTTTTT	CASSRRLAANTGELFF
NA	TRBV28	TRBJ1-2	NA	TGTGCCAGCAGTTTATTCACAGGTTCAGCTAACTATGGCTACACCTTC	CASSLFTGSANYGYTF
NA	TRBV18	TRBJ2-1	TRBD2	TGTGCCAGCTCACCAAGGCGGGAGGGCCTGGGAACAGGTGAGCAGTTCTTC	CASSPRREGLGTGEQFF
NA	TRBV11-2	TRBJ1-3	NA	TGTGCCAGCAGCCCAGGATCCGGAAACACCATATATTTT	CASSPGSGNTIYF
NA	TRBV6-6	TRBJ1-2	TRBD1	TGTGCCAGCAACATCCGAGGACAGGGGGCAGCGGGAGGCTACACCTTC	CASNIRGQGAAGGYTF
NA	TRBV10-2	TRBJ2-2	TRBD2	TGCGCCAGTAGGAGACTAGCGGGAACGAACACCGGGGAGCTGTTTTTT	CASRRLAGTNTGELFF
few	TRBV14	TRBJ2-3	NA	TGTGCCAGCAGCCAAATCCGGGTTACTAGCCTCACAGATACGCAGTATTTT	CASSQIRVTSLTDTQYF
NA	TRBV5-1	TRBJ2-7	NA	TGCGCCAGCAGCGCGACAGGCCTAACCTACGAGCAGTACTTC	CASSATGLTYEQYF
NA	TRBV7-8	TRBJ2-1	NA	TGTGCCAGCAGCTTAGCGCGGGGTTCCTACAATGAGCAGTTCTTC	CASSLARGSYNEQFF
NA	TRBV6-5	TRBJ2-7	TRBD2	TGTGCCAGCAGACTAGCGGGGGTCGAGCAGTACTTC	CASRLAGVEQYF
NA	TRBV28	TRBJ1-5	TRBD1	TGTGCCAGCAGGCCGGGACAGGGGGGAGTAGGTCAGCCCCAGCATTTT	CASRPGQGGVGQPQHF
NA	TRBV9	TRBJ1-2	NA	TGTGCCAGCAGTCCGACAGACCTCTATGGCTACACCTTC	CASSPTDLYGYTF
NA	TRBV11-2	TRBJ1-1	TRBD1	TGTGCCAGCAGCCATCACAGGGGGAGTGACACTGAAGCTTTCTTT	CASSHHRGSDTEAFF